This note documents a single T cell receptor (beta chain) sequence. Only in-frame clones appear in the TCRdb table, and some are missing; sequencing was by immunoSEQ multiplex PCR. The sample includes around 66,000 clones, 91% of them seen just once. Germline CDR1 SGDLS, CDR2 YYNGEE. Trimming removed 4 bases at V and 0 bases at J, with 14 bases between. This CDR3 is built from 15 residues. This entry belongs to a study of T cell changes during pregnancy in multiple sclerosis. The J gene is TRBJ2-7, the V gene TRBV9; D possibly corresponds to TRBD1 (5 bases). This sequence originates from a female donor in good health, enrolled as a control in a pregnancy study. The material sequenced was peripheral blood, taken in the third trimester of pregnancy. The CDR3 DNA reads TGTGCCAGCAGCCTACAGGACGGCTACTCCTACGAGCAGTACTTC. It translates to CASSLQDGYSYEQYF.